The rows below give T cell receptor beta chains drawn from one sample of a study of T cells in Graves' hyperthyroidism and ophthalmopathy. TCRdb itself ran the multiplex PCR reads through MiXCR, one entry per CDR3 protein. The sample lists about 610,000 distinct CDR3 sequences, approximately 15% occurring once. Material: blood. The source of these receptors is a woman between 35 and 50 years old with Graves' ophthalmopathy. The CDR3 runs from the conserved cysteine through the conserved F or W. A D gene is named only where the DNA matches it firmly. Not all rows give a size; the values are once, few, many and, for expanded clones, a class.

d_call: TRBD1
clone_size: once
v_call: TRBV19
j_call: TRBJ2-1
cdr3_aa: CASSPQFAGGFYNEQFF
cdr3_nt: TGTGCCAGTAGTCCCCAGTTTGCAGGGGGTTTCTACAATGAGCAGTTCTTC

d_call: TRBD1
clone_size: -
v_call: TRBV12-3/TRBV12-4
j_call: TRBJ2-1
cdr3_aa: CASRGQGLYNEQFF
cdr3_nt: TGTGCCAGCAGGGGACAGGGGTTGTACAATGAGCAGTTCTTC

d_call: TRBD1
clone_size: few
v_call: TRBV2
j_call: TRBJ2-6
cdr3_aa: CASRRQGGGSGANVLTF
cdr3_nt: TGTGCCAGCAGGCGACAGGGGGGAGGCTCTGGGGCCAACGTCCTGACTTTC

d_call: -
clone_size: once
v_call: TRBV10-3
j_call: TRBJ2-1
cdr3_aa: CAISESRAKGDNEQFF
cdr3_nt: TGTGCCATCAGTGAGTCTCGGGCTAAGGGGGACAATGAGCAGTTCTTC

d_call: TRBD2
clone_size: -
v_call: TRBV7-2
j_call: TRBJ2-1
cdr3_aa: CASSSTSGEQFF
cdr3_nt: TGTGCCAGCAGCTCGACTAGCGGGGAGCAGTTCTTC

d_call: -
clone_size: few
v_call: TRBV25-1
j_call: TRBJ1-1
cdr3_aa: CASSESGLPGNTEAFF
cdr3_nt: TGTGCCAGCAGTGAATCGGGCCTCCCGGGGAACACTGAAGCTTTCTTT

d_call: TRBD2
clone_size: few
v_call: TRBV5-6
j_call: TRBJ2-3
cdr3_aa: CASSLGSLAGVNTQYF
cdr3_nt: TGTGCCAGCAGCTTGGGTTCGCTAGCGGGAGTTAATACGCAGTATTTT

d_call: TRBD2
clone_size: -
v_call: TRBV19
j_call: TRBJ2-3
cdr3_aa: CASSMTSGGDGTDTQYF
cdr3_nt: TGTGCCAGTAGTATGACTAGCGGGGGCGATGGCACAGATACGCAGTATTTT

d_call: TRBD2
clone_size: many
v_call: TRBV20-1
j_call: TRBJ2-5
cdr3_aa: CSARAQTGGEQSIQETQYF
cdr3_nt: TGCAGTGCTAGAGCCCAAACGGGAGGGGAACAGTCCATTCAAGAGACCCAGTACTTC

d_call: -
clone_size: many
v_call: TRBV28
j_call: TRBJ1-5
cdr3_aa: CASSFSPGLGDATDQPQHF
cdr3_nt: TGTGCCAGCAGTTTTTCCCCCGGTTTAGGGGACGCAACTGATCAGCCCCAGCATTTT

d_call: TRBD1
clone_size: many
v_call: TRBV6-5
j_call: TRBJ1-2
cdr3_aa: CASSYLQGSGYTF
cdr3_nt: TGTGCCAGCAGTTACTTACAGGGGTCTGGCTACACCTTC

d_call: TRBD2
clone_size: -
v_call: TRBV2
j_call: TRBJ2-5
cdr3_aa: CASSEAPTSGKETQYF
cdr3_nt: TGTGCCAGCAGTGAAGCGCCGACTAGCGGGAAAGAGACCCAGTACTTC

d_call: TRBD1
clone_size: many
v_call: TRBV30
j_call: TRBJ1-1
cdr3_aa: CAWMGQGARNTEAFF
cdr3_nt: TGTGCCTGGATGGGACAGGGGGCGCGGAACACTGAAGCTTTCTTT

d_call: TRBD1
clone_size: -
v_call: TRBV4-1
j_call: TRBJ2-3
cdr3_aa: CASSQDRTGVTDTQYF
cdr3_nt: TGCGCCAGCAGCCAAGATAGGACAGGCGTCACAGATACGCAGTATTTT

d_call: -
clone_size: few
v_call: TRBV19
j_call: TRBJ1-1
cdr3_aa: CASQDGRSDTEAFF
cdr3_nt: TGTGCCAGCCAAGATGGACGTTCCGACACTGAAGCTTTCTTT

d_call: -
clone_size: -
v_call: TRBV11-1
j_call: TRBJ2-7
cdr3_aa: CASSFGPDGEQYF
cdr3_nt: TGTGCCAGCAGCTTTGGGCCCGACGGGGAGCAGTACTTC

d_call: -
clone_size: many
v_call: TRBV12-3/TRBV12-4
j_call: TRBJ1-5
cdr3_aa: CASSRGNQPQHF
cdr3_nt: TGTGCCAGCAGCCGGGGGAATCAGCCCCAGCATTTT

d_call: -
clone_size: few
v_call: TRBV3-1
j_call: TRBJ2-3
cdr3_aa: CASSSLLGGGEDTQYF
cdr3_nt: TGTGCCAGCAGCTCCTTGCTTGGAGGGGGGGAGGATACGCAGTATTTT

d_call: -
clone_size: few
v_call: TRBV20-1
j_call: TRBJ1-2
cdr3_aa: CSAVNGYGYTF
cdr3_nt: TGCAGTGCCGTGAACGGATATGGCTACACCTTC

d_call: TRBD2
clone_size: -
v_call: TRBV5-1
j_call: TRBJ2-2
cdr3_aa: CASSHLSGGANTGELFF
cdr3_nt: TGCGCCAGCAGTCATCTGAGCGGGGGAGCGAACACCGGGGAGCTGTTTTTT

d_call: TRBD2
clone_size: -
v_call: TRBV3-1
j_call: TRBJ2-1
cdr3_aa: CASSLSGGAVNGQFF
cdr3_nt: TGTGCCAGCAGCTTGAGCGGGGGGGCCGTTAATGGGCAGTTCTTC

d_call: TRBD1
clone_size: few
v_call: TRBV6-1
j_call: TRBJ1-5
cdr3_aa: CASRDRVGQPQHF
cdr3_nt: TGTGCCAGCAGAGACAGGGTCGGTCAGCCCCAGCATTTT

d_call: -
clone_size: few
v_call: TRBV28
j_call: TRBJ1-5
cdr3_aa: CASSFNFRFQNQPQHF
cdr3_nt: TGTGCCAGCAGTTTTAATTTTCGGTTCCAAAATCAGCCCCAGCATTTT

d_call: TRBD1
clone_size: many
v_call: TRBV7-2
j_call: TRBJ1-1
cdr3_aa: CASSPHRGMNTEAFF
cdr3_nt: TGTGCCAGCAGCCCACACAGGGGCATGAACACTGAAGCTTTCTTT

d_call: -
clone_size: many
v_call: TRBV3-1
j_call: TRBJ1-4
cdr3_aa: CASTPDSTRLKLFF
cdr3_nt: TGTGCCAGCACCCCGGACAGCACTCGGCTAAAACTGTTTTTT

d_call: TRBD2
clone_size: many
v_call: TRBV2
j_call: TRBJ2-3
cdr3_aa: CARPGLQHTDTQYF
cdr3_nt: TGTGCCAGACCGGGACTACAACACACAGATACGCAGTATTTT

d_call: -
clone_size: few
v_call: TRBV27
j_call: TRBJ2-3
cdr3_aa: CASKQTGTDTQYF
cdr3_nt: TGTGCCAGCAAACAAACGGGTACAGATACGCAGTATTTT

d_call: -
clone_size: few
v_call: TRBV6-5
j_call: TRBJ2-5
cdr3_aa: CASSFGRTTLQETQYF
cdr3_nt: TGTGCCAGCAGTTTTGGACGGACGACTCTCCAAGAGACCCAGTACTTC

d_call: TRBD2
clone_size: many
v_call: TRBV2
j_call: TRBJ2-7
cdr3_aa: CASSSQAGGRREQYF
cdr3_nt: TGTGCCAGCAGTTCTCAAGCGGGAGGGAGACGCGAGCAGTACTTC

d_call: TRBD1
clone_size: many
v_call: TRBV28
j_call: TRBJ2-3
cdr3_aa: CASSLPRTGGEDTQYF
cdr3_nt: TGTGCCAGCAGTTTACCGCGGACAGGGGGCGAAGATACGCAGTATTTT

d_call: TRBD2
clone_size: -
v_call: TRBV28
j_call: TRBJ2-1
cdr3_aa: CASSQDRLAGGEEQFF
cdr3_nt: TGTGCCAGCAGCCAAGACAGACTAGCGGGGGGAGAGGAGCAGTTCTTC

d_call: TRBD1
clone_size: few
v_call: TRBV12-5
j_call: TRBJ2-6
cdr3_aa: CASASGDRGTGANVLTF
cdr3_nt: TGTGCTAGTGCCTCTGGGGACAGGGGTACTGGGGCCAACGTCCTGACTTTC

d_call: TRBD1
clone_size: many
v_call: TRBV9
j_call: TRBJ1-5
cdr3_aa: CASSAGGQSNQPQHF
cdr3_nt: TGTGCCAGCAGCGCAGGGGGACAGAGCAATCAGCCCCAGCATTTT

d_call: -
clone_size: many
v_call: TRBV2
j_call: TRBJ1-5
cdr3_aa: CASSEALSGRQPQHF
cdr3_nt: TGTGCCAGCAGTGAAGCGCTTTCAGGACGGCAGCCCCAGCATTTT

d_call: TRBD1
clone_size: many
v_call: TRBV20-1
j_call: TRBJ2-7
cdr3_aa: CGWAGTEVYEQYF
cdr3_nt: TGCGGATGGGCCGGGACAGAAGTATACGAGCAGTACTTC

d_call: TRBD2
clone_size: few
v_call: TRBV19
j_call: TRBJ2-3
cdr3_aa: CASSIRAGGPRDTQYF
cdr3_nt: TGTGCCAGTAGTATCCGGGCGGGAGGACCACGGGATACGCAGTATTTT